The 7 T cell receptor beta chains presented below share a single source sample, sequenced in a study of cytomegalovirus exposure and HLA in healthy donors. A multiplex PCR was run with 60 Vbeta primers and 13 Jbeta primers. Here immunoSEQ multiplex PCR was the method, and the copy in TCRdb shows in-frame clones only, minus some. The repertoire holds about 180,000 clones, with 79% as singletons. Sequenced material: PBMCs. The receptors were sampled from a woman aged 40-49 years in good health and CMV-seronegative.

The chain employs TRBV6-1 and TRBJ1-3; no definite D call. Trimming stripped 6 bases from V and 11 bases from J, with 23 bases between. Germline V gene data show CDR1 as MNHNS and CDR2 as SASEGT. There are 15 residues in the CDR3. The CDR3: CASSSTTRPGRSIYF. The CDR3 nucleotides are TGTGCCAGCAGCTCGACGACAAGGCCCGGCCGGTCCATATATTTT.

The J gene is TRBJ2-1, the V gene TRBV10-3, with 12 bases aligning to TRBD2. CDR3 size: 16 residues. The germline V gene encodes CDR1 ENHRY and CDR2 SYGVKD. Unmatched junction bases numbered 3, after V lost 1 base and J lost 5 bases. The CDR3 DNA reads as TGTGCCATCAGTGAGTTCCTAGCGGGAGGGAACAATGAGCAGTTCTTC. Translated: CAISEFLAGGNNEQFF.

V gene TRBV25-1 combines with J gene TRBJ2-7; TRBD1 aligns across 7 bases. The ends lost 7 bases at V and 3 bases at J; junction bases unmatched: 9. This CDR3 region has 14 residues. Germline CDR1 and CDR2: MGHDK and SYGVNS. In DNA, the CDR3 is TGTGCCAGCACTGTGGGTGGGACAGACTACGAGCAGTACTTC. Amino acid sequence: CASTVGGTDYEQYF.

The genes are TRBV4-2 and TRBJ1-1, with 7 bases matching TRBD1. There are 18 residues in the CDR3. J gave up 0 bases and V 3 bases, and 13 bases lay outside the gene matches. Per germline, CDR1 LGHNA and CDR2 YNFKEQ. CDR3 sequence reads: CASSQEQGRLNLNTEAFF. DNA of the CDR3: TGTGCCAGCAGCCAGGAACAGGGGCGACTAAACTTGAACACTGAAGCTTTCTTT.

This clone is a singleton in its sample. The chain combines TRBV19 with TRBJ2-7; D unclear. V shed 10 bases and J shed 5 bases, with 15 bases lying between them. The germline CDR1 and CDR2 sequences are LNHDA and SQIVND (reference sequence). The CDR3 runs 12 residues. CDR3 DNA sequence: TGTGCCAATTCATACGAGCACGACGAGCAGTACTTC. This translates into CANSYEHDEQYF.

The rearrangement uses TRBV27 and TRBJ1-5; D is undetermined. Germline CDR1 is MNHEY and CDR2 is SMNVEV (reference sequence). This CDR3 region has 14 residues. Between the trimmed V and J ends, which lost 5 bases and 7 bases, there was a span of 15 bases. The CDR3 loop reads CASSGSIGLQPQHF. The CDR3 DNA reads TGTGCCAGCAGTGGATCCATCGGGTTACAGCCCCAGCATTTT.

CDR3 sequence (DNA): TGTGCCAGTAGTCCCACTATTAGCTCCTACAATGAGCAGTTCTTC. This gives the protein CASSPTISSYNEQFF. The V call is TRBV19, the J call TRBJ2-1; the D is unclear. The germline gives CDR1 LNHDA, CDR2 SQIVND (reference sequence). V was shortened by 5 bases and J by 0 bases, with 11 bases between the two germline ends. There are 15 residues in the CDR3.